The sequence of this T cell receptor beta chain was determined in a study of blood T cells in healthy people across ages. For the second PCR, which ran for 7 to 11 cycles, a sample-barcoded 5' primer and a J-beta primer mix were used. Each of the cDNA molecules was tagged by a template-switch adaptor with 12 random nucleotides. MiXCR was run by TCRdb on the 5' RACE reads, yielding one entry per CDR3 protein. The sample records about 730,000 distinct CDR3 sequences, about 42% being singletons. Comment on this clonotype: Its antigen remains unidentified.

Whole-study findings and limits: Among T cells, TCR beta diversity per million cells dropped roughly linearly as age rose.

V was clipped by 6 bases and J by 11 bases; unmatched bases: 18. The CDR3 length is 15 residues. Per germline, CDR1 SNHLY and CDR2 FYNNEI. The source is a woman aged 55-75 years in good health. The sample was blood. The rearrangement links TRBV2 to TRBJ2-5; the match to TRBD2 covers 7 bases. DNA for the CDR3: TGTGCCAGCAGCCGTAGCGGGTTCCCCCTCTACGGGCAGTACTTC. Encoded protein: CASSRSGFPLYGQYF.